The entry below gives a single TCR beta chain sequence along with its context. Germline-derived CDR1 and CDR2 are SGHTA and FQGNSA. This CDR3 comprises 16 residues. J gave up 0 bases and V 6 bases, and 8 bases lay outside the gene matches. The data stem from a study of cytotoxic CD8 clonotypes in ibrutinib-treated CLL. Some clones are missing from TCRdb's copy, which holds only in-frame ones; the method was immunoSEQ multiplex PCR. The sample lists fewer than 400,000 clones; roughly 67% were seen once. This chain connects TRBV7-2 to TRBJ2-4, with TRBD2 matching 7 bases. The receptor was derived from a human donor with chronic lymphocytic leukemia. The sequencing used PBMCs, collected after 36 months of ibrutinib treatment. CDR3 sequence reads: CASRLSGKQAKNIQYF. The CDR3 DNA sequence: TGTGCCAGCAGACTAAGCGGGAAGCAAGCCAAAAACATTCAGTACTTC. Full variable domain (missing parts from reference TRBV7-2 and TRBJ2-4): GAGVSQSPSNKVTEKGKDVELRCDPISGHTALYWYRQSLGQGLEFLIYFQGNSAPDKSGLPSDRFSAERTGGSVSTLTIQRTQQEDSAVYLCASRLSGKQAKNIQYFGAGTRLSVL.